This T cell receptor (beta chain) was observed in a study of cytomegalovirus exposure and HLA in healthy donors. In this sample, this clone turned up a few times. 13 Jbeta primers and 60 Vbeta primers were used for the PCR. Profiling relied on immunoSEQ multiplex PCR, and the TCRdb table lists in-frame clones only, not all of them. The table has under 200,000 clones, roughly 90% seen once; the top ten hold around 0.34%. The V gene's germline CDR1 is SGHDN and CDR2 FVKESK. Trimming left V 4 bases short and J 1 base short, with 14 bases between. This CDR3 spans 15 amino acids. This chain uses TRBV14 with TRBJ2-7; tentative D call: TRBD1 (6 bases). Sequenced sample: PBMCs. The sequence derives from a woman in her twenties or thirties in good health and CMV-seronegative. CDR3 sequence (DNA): TGTGCCAGCAGCCTACTCGGGACAACTTCCTACGAGCAGTACTTC. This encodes CASSLLGTTSYEQYF.